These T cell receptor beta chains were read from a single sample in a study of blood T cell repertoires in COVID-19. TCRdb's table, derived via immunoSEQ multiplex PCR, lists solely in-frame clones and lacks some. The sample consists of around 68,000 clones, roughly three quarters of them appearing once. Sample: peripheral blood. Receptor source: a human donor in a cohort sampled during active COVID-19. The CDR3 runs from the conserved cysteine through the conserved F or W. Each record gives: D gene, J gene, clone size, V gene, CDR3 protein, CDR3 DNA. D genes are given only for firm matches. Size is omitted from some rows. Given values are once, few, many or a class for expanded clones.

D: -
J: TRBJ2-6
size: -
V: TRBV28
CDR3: CASSLSGVGANVLTF
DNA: TGTGCCAGCAGTTTGTCAGGGGTAGGGGCCAACGTCCTGACTTTC

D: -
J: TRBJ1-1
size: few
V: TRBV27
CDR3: CASSRGTFNTEAFF
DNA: TGTGCCAGCAGTCGGGGGACCTTCAACACTGAAGCTTTCTTT

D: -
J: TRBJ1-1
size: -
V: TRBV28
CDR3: CASRSRGEGVTEAFF
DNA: TGTGCCAGCAGGTCACGGGGGGAGGGTGTAACTGAAGCTTTCTTT

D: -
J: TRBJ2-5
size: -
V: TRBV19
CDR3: CASSNWGEWETQYF
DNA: TGTGCCAGTAGTAATTGGGGGGAGTGGGAGACCCAGTACTTC

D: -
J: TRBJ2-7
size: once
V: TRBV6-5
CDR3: CASSPGKMSTLEQYF
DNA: TGTGCCAGCAGCCCCGGGAAGATGTCTACGTTGGAGCAGTACTTC

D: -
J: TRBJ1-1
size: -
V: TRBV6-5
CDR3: CASTSHAGTGAFF
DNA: TGTGCCAGCACTTCTCACGCGGGGACTGGAGCTTTCTTT

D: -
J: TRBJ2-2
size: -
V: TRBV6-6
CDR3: CASSYSSNRPGELFF
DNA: TGTGCCAGCAGTTACTCTAGCAATAGACCCGGGGAGCTGTTTTTT

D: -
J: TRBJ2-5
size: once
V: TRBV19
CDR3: CASSRGPGQYF
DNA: TGTGCCAGTAGTAGGGGGCCGGGCCAGTACTTC

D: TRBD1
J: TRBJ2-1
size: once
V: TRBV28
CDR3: CASSPPIMGKARGQGNEQFF
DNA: TGTGCCAGCAGTCCCCCCATAATGGGGAAAGCACGCGGACAGGGAAATGAGCAGTTCTTC

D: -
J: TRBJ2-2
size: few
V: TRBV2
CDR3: CASSVQGTTGELFF
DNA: TGTGCCAGCAGTGTGCAGGGGACCACCGGGGAGCTGTTTTTT

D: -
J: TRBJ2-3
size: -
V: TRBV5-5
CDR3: CASQPIAASTDTQYF
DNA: TGTGCCAGTCAACCCATAGCGGCTAGCACAGATACGCAGTATTTT

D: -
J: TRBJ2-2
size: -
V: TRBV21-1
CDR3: CPRVSVPCGREGRSGELFF
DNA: TGTCCCAGGGTCTCTGTTCCGTGTGGGCGGGAGGGCAGGTCCGGGGAGCTGTTTTTT

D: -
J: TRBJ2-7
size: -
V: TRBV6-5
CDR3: CASSPGDGGSYEQYF
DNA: TGTGCCAGCAGCCCCGGGGATGGCGGTTCCTACGAGCAGTACTTC

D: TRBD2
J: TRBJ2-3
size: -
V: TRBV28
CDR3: CASSFLRLAGGGTDTQYF
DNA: TGTGCCAGCAGTTTCTTGAGACTAGCGGGAGGAGGCACAGATACGCAGTATTTT

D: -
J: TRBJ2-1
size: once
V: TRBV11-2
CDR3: CASSLIGMATNEQFF
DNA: TGTGCCAGCAGCTTGATCGGGATGGCGACCAATGAGCAGTTCTTC

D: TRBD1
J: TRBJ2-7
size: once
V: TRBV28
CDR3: CASSPRRTGLSYEQYF
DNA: TGTGCCAGCAGTCCCCGCCGGACAGGTCTCTCCTACGAGCAGTACTTC

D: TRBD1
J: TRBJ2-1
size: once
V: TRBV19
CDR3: CASSPVSTGDYEQFF
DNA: TGTGCCAGTTCTCCCGTCTCGACAGGGGACTATGAGCAGTTCTTC

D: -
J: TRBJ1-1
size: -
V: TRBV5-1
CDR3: CASSLVGASEAFF
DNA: TGCGCCAGCAGCTTGGTGGGGGCCTCTGAAGCTTTCTTT

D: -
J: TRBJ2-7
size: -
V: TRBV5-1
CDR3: CASSLEYADEQYF
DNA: TGCGCCAGCAGCTTGGAATATGCGGACGAGCAGTACTTC

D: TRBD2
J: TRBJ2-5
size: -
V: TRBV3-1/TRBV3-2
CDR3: CASSQDSKELAGEGETQYF
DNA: TGTGCCAGCAGCCAAGATTCGAAAGAGCTAGCGGGAGAGGGAGAGACCCAGTACTTC

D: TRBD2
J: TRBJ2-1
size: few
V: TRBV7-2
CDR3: CASSLVLGLAGDYNEQFF
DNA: TGTGCCAGCAGCTTAGTATTGGGTCTAGCGGGAGACTACAATGAGCAGTTCTTC

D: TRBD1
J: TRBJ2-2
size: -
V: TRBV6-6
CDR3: CASSPGTANTGELFF
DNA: TGTGCCAGCAGCCCCGGGACAGCGAACACCGGGGAGCTGTTTTTT

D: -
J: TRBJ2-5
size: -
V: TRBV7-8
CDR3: CASSSPGFQETQYF
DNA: TGTGCCAGCAGCTCCCCGGGTTTTCAAGAGACCCAGTACTTC

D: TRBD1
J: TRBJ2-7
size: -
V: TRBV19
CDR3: CASSLGTGGEQYF
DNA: TGTGCCAGTAGTCTCGGGACAGGGGGAGAGCAGTACTTC

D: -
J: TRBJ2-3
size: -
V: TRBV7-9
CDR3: CASSLGGPADTQYF
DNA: TGTGCCAGCAGCTTAGGGGGGCCGGCAGATACGCAGTATTTT

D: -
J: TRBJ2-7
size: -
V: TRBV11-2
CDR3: CASSYIGTPTYEQYF
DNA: TGTGCCAGCAGTTATATTGGGACACCCACCTACGAGCAGTACTTC

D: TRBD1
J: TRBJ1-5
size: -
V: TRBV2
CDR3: CASRGQGSNQPQHF
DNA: TGTGCCAGCAGGGGACAGGGTAGCAATCAGCCCCAGCATTTT

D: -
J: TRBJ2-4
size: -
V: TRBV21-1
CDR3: CATQDSFDSNIQYF
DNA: TGTGCCACCCAAGACAGCTTTGATTCGAACATTCAGTACTTC

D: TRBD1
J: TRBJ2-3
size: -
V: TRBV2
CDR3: CASRGQGLGTDTQYF
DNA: TGTGCCAGCAGAGGACAGGGCCTTGGGACAGATACGCAGTATTTT

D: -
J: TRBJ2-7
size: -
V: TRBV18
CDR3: CASSPEVTGDVSHPGFGKVNEQYF
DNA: TGTGCCAGCTCACCGGAGGTCACGGGGGATGTATCCCATCCCGGATTCGGTAAGGTAAACGAGCAGTACTTC

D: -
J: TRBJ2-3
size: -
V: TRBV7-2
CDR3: CASSLALLSGATTDTQYF
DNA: TGTGCCAGCAGCTTAGCTCTTCTCTCTGGGGCGACGACAGATACGCAGTATTTT

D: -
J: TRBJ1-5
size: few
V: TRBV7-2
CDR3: CASSPNTVNQPQHF
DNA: TGTGCCAGCAGCCCTAATACGGTGAATCAGCCCCAGCATTTT